Described below is a single TCR beta chain sequence and its context. Its antigen remains unidentified. This sample stems from a study of blood T cells in healthy people across ages. Points from the study as a whole: As age increased, TCR beta diversity per million T cells fell in a roughly linear fashion. The percentage of naive T cells correlated strongly with TCR beta diversity.

Sample-barcoded 5' priming and a J-beta primer mix drove a second PCR of about 6 to 12 cycles. TCRdb re-called the 5' RACE reads through MiXCR, storing one row per CDR3 protein. The profile shows about 970,000 distinct CDR3 sequences, roughly 47% of them singletons. The length of the CDR3 is 19 residues. Germline V gene data show CDR1 as MDHEN and CDR2 as SYDVKM. Between the trimmed V and J ends, which lost 3 bases and 0 bases, there was a span of 21 bases. The clonotype comes from a woman aged 55-75 years in good health. This chain joins TRBV28 and TRBJ1-5, with D possibly matching TRBD1 (6 bases). The sequenced sample was blood. CDR3 protein: CASSFALGALDNSNQPQHF. The CDR3, as DNA: TGTGCCAGCAGTTTCGCTTTGGGGGCCTTGGACAATAGCAATCAGCCCCAGCATTTT.